This T cell receptor (beta chain) was documented in a study of blood T cell repertoires in COVID-19. Background on the study: Nucleic acid was either cDNA or gDNA, and it came from T cells, B-cell-depleted T cells, or PBMCs.

This clone appeared many times. Other DNA sequences in this specimen translate into the identical CDR3. CDR3 length: 17 amino acids. Deletions cut 3 bases from V and 4 bases from J, with 16 bases between. The germline V gene encodes CDR1 LGHNA and CDR2 YSLEER. In the original analysis: From reference gene primer amplification, estimates of nucleated cell counts were derived. The assay was immunoSEQ multiplex PCR, and TCRdb's table has in-frame clones only and misses some. The V and J calls and clone size were taken over from that table, and D and trimming were inferred from the DNA. The repertoire holds fewer than 150,000 clones, with almost 80% as singletons.

The source material was peripheral blood. The chain combines TRBV4-3 with TRBJ2-6, with D perhaps TRBD1 (6 bases). This sequence originates from a man in his 60s who had recovered from COVID-19. In nucleotides, the CDR3 is TGCGCCAGCAGCCAGGGGGCAGGGCCGTCGGGGGCCAACGTCCTGACTTTC. This codes for CASSQGAGPSGANVLTF.